One T cell receptor beta chain is described in this entry. Per the authors' pipeline: Reference gene primer amplification gave estimated nucleated cell counts. The table came from immunoSEQ multiplex PCR; TCRdb's copy has only in-frame clones and leaves some out. V, J and clone size derive from that table, while D and trimming were established from the DNA sequence. The sample yields roughly 260,000 clones, about 90% seen once. The sample originates from a study of blood T cell repertoires in COVID-19. The trim removed 4 bases at V and 2 bases at J, leaving 9 bases unmatched. The CDR3 sequence is 15 residues long. Germline V CDR1 and CDR2: SGHRS, YFSETQ.

Material: peripheral blood. The receptor's source is a woman aged 45 to 65 with acute or convalescent COVID-19. This chain joins TRBV5-1 and TRBJ2-7, with 7 bases aligning to TRBD2. The CDR3 loop reads CASSALASGAYEQYF. The CDR3 DNA sequence: TGCGCCAGCAGCGCCCTGGCTAGCGGAGCCTACGAGCAGTACTTC.